This T cell receptor beta chain was profiled in a study of CD8 T cells in Susac syndrome. Whole-study results and caveats: The authors acknowledged that the study's TCR sequencing and HLA analysis involved relatively few individuals.

Sequencing targeted TCR beta in blood CD8+ and CD4+ T cells. Healthy donors served as age- and sex-matched controls. Trimming took 8 bases from V and 3 from J; bases not matched to a gene: 6. The CDR3 is 14 amino acids. In the case of this clonotype: The antigen remains unidentified.

Reverse transcription of about 0.45 to 1 ug RNA used random hexamers. The TCR beta CDR3 was amplified by immunoSEQ multiplex PCR across 54 Vbeta, 13 Jbeta. TCRdb itself ran the immunoSEQ multiplex PCR reads through MiXCR, one entry per CDR3 protein. This table holds roughly 130,000 distinct CDR3 sequences, 90% to 95% found once. Sequencing was performed on CD4+ T cells from PBMCs. The chain employs TRBV12-3 or TRBV12-4 and TRBJ2-1; 8 bases agree with TRBD2. The sequence was obtained from a human donor in good health. The CDR3 DNA is TGTGCCAGCTCGACTAGCGCCCACTACAATGAGCAGTTCTTC. Protein: CASSTSAHYNEQFF.